The clone carrying this TCR beta chain was detected only a few times. Its matching antigen is unknown. The entry originates in a study of T-cell memory formation after mild COVID-19. Study-wide results and limits: The study detected some responding clones in pre-infection memory, suggesting cross-reactive memory joined. Researchers could not confirm that second-wave clones peaking on day 37 targeted SARS-CoV-2.

A 5'RACE reaction primed in the constant segment made cDNA libraries of TCR alpha and TCR beta, and these carried sample barcodes and UMIs. MiXCR, run by TCRdb on the 5' RACE reads, gives a single entry per CDR3 protein. The sample has roughly 310,000 distinct CDR3 sequences, 15% to 20% seen once. This CDR3 has 14 amino acids. Germline lookup yields CDR1 SGHRS and CDR2 YFSETQ. Trimming left V 4 bases short and J 5 bases short, with 14 bases between. This receptor was taken from a man between 18 and 35 years old who had mild COVID-19 (a few samples of this study predate the infection). Cell type and time point are not known. Sequencing input: PBMCs or a T cell subset sorted from them (not recorded which). V gene TRBV5-1 combines with J gene TRBJ2-3, with no clear D. The CDR3 DNA follows: TGCGCCAGCAGCCTGGCAGCCCACCAAGATACGCAGTATTTT. Translated: CASSLAAHQDTQYF.